These 32 T cell receptor beta chains originate from one sample sequenced in a study of regulatory T cells in long-lasting Graves disease. As for time point: newly diagnosed GD, antithyroid drugs for less than 3 months. PBMC RNA served as the TCR library source. CDR3-region Arm-PCR and iRepertoire HTBI primers produced the TCR beta libraries. TCRdb ran MiXCR on the multiplex PCR reads and lists one entry per CDR3 protein. In the table there are about 450,000 distinct CDR3 sequences, around 15% of which are singletons. These same data were also listed under a study on T cells in Graves' hyperthyroidism and ophthalmopathy.

Material: peripheral blood mononuclear cells (PBMCs), obtained at new diagnosis, from a patient treated with antithyroid drugs. These receptors originate from a woman between 45 and 65 years old with Graves disease.

This clonotype was seen ten or more times. The chain employs TRBV20-1 and TRBJ1-5, with TRBD1 identical over 7 bases. Germline CDR1 is DFQATT and CDR2 is SNEGSKA (reference sequence). The junction had 3 bases not matched to a gene; V was cut back by 0 bases and J by 4 bases. The CDR3 is 14 residues long. The CDR3 sequence is CSAREGTENQPQHF. The CDR3 nucleotides are TGCAGTGCTAGAGAAGGGACAGAGAATCAGCCCCAGCATTTT.

This clonotype was recorded many times. The chain combines TRBV6-1 with TRBJ1-1; 7 positions match TRBD1. Germline loops: CDR1 MNHNS, CDR2 SASEGT. Trimming removed 5 bases from V and 7 bases from J; junction bases left unmatched: 4. CDR3 length: 12 residues. Written as DNA, the CDR3 is TGTGCCAGCAGTAGCGGACAGGTTGAAGCTTTCTTT. It codes for CASSSGQVEAFF.

This sequence joins TRBV10-3 and TRBJ1-5, with D tentatively TRBD1 (5 bases). The CDR3 sequence is 13 residues long. V was pared by 0 bases and J by 12 bases, with 12 bases between. Germline CDR1 reads ENHRY; CDR2 reads SYGVKD. The CDR3 DNA sequence: TGTGCCATCAGTGAGTCGAGGGGAGAAGGCCAGCATTTT. As protein: CAISESRGEGQHF.

This clonotype was counted ten times or more. The chain couples TRBV12-3 or TRBV12-4 to TRBJ2-1; D could derive from TRBD1 or TRBD2 (5 bases each). V dropped 6 bases and J dropped 5 bases, with 14 bases sitting between them. This CDR3 contains 14 residues. The CDR3 sequence: CASSPGTANNEQFF. CDR3 DNA sequence: TGTGCCAGCAGCCCGGGGACGGCCAACAATGAGCAGTTCTTC.

This clonotype was seen only a few times. The genes are TRBV6-1 and TRBJ2-3; D unclear. In germline, CDR1 is MNHNS, CDR2 SASEGT. V was cut by 7 bases and J by 1 base, with 9 bases left in between. This CDR3 has 13 residues. This CDR3 is CASTDVGTDTQYF. In DNA form, the CDR3 reads TGTGCCAGCACGGACGTAGGCACAGATACGCAGTATTTT.

In its sample, this clonotype was seen many times. This chain uses TRBV9 with TRBJ2-5; D is unclear. CDR1 SGDLS and CDR2 YYNGEE come from the germline V gene. Trimming removed 0 bases at V and 5 bases at J, with 11 bases between. The CDR3 has 14 residues. CDR3: CASSVEGFRETQYF. The CDR3 bases are TGTGCCAGCAGCGTAGAAGGATTCCGGGAGACCCAGTACTTC.

This clonotype was found many times. The CDR3 bases are TGTGCCGGGGCTGGGTCCTACGAGCAGTACTTC. Its translation: CAGAGSYEQYF. V is TRBV30 and J is TRBJ2-7; TRBD1 is a possible D gene (5 bases). Per the germline V gene, CDR1 is GTSNPN and CDR2 is SVGIG (reference sequence). V lost 8 bases to trimming and J lost 1 base, with 9 bases between them. CDR3 size: 11 residues.

This clonotype was counted many times. V gene TRBV7-9 combines with J gene TRBJ2-7; 13 bases are shared with TRBD2. V lost 4 bases, J lost 0 bases, and 9 bases stayed unmatched. The CDR3 totals 18 residues. Germline CDR1 reads SEHNR; CDR2 reads FQNEAQ (reference sequence). The CDR3, as DNA: TGTGCCAGCAGCTCACCCGGGACTAGCGGGATTACCTCCTACGAGCAGTACTTC. Protein sequence: CASSSPGTSGITSYEQYF.

This clonotype was observed many times. The chain employs TRBV20-1 and TRBJ1-5, with D perhaps TRBD1 (5 bases). Trimming cost V 2 bases and J 0 bases, with 11 bases left between them. The CDR3 is 15 amino acids. Germline values: CDR1 DFQATT, CDR2 SNEGSKA (reference sequence). This CDR3 is CSARQKGYSNQPQHF. The CDR3 DNA reads as TGCAGTGCTAGACAGAAGGGGTATAGCAATCAGCCCCAGCATTTT.

The rearrangement links TRBV9 to TRBJ2-7; 11 bases agree with TRBD1. Per the germline V gene, CDR1 is SGDLS and CDR2 is YYNGEE. V was pared by 2 bases and J by 5 bases, with 3 bases of the junction left unmatched. The CDR3 has 14 amino acids. CDR3 DNA sequence: TGTGCCAGCAGCGTCGGACAGGGGGCGGACGAGCAGTACTTC. It encodes CASSVGQGADEQYF.

The chain joins TRBV6-5 to TRBJ2-4; D gene unclear. This CDR3 is built from 18 residues. Deletions cut 5 bases from V and 0 bases from J, with 20 bases between. Germline CDR1 is MNHEY and CDR2 is SVGAGI. CDR3 nucleotides: TGTGCCAGCAGTACACGAGTTGCCTTCCTAGAAGCCAAAAACATTCAGTACTTC. It is translated as CASSTRVAFLEAKNIQYF.

This clonotype came up many times. The rearrangement joins TRBV7-9 to TRBJ2-1, with 7 bases fitting TRBD1. The CDR3 loop spans 14 amino acids. The V gene end was trimmed by 7 bases and the J gene end by 1 base; junction bases not matched to a gene: 4. CDR1 is SEHNR and CDR2 is FQNEAQ in the germline V gene (reference sequence). The CDR3: CASINRGSYNEQFF. In DNA form, the CDR3 reads TGTGCCAGCATTAACAGGGGATCCTACAATGAGCAGTTCTTC.

The V gene is TRBV19, the J gene TRBJ2-2; D may be TRBD1 or TRBD2 (6 bases each). CDR3 size: 15 residues. V dropped 3 bases and J dropped 7 bases, with 15 bases sitting between them. Germline V gene lookup returns CDR1 LNHDA and CDR2 SQIVND (reference sequence). The CDR3 spells CASSITGGGLGELFF. In DNA form, the CDR3 reads TGTGCCAGTAGTATCACCGGGGGCGGGCTCGGGGAGCTGTTTTTT.

The chain combines TRBV6-1 with TRBJ1-2, with D possibly matching TRBD1 (6 bases). Trimming left V 2 bases short and J 4 bases short, with 8 bases between. The CDR3 runs 13 residues. Germline V gives CDR1 MNHNS, CDR2 SASEGT. The CDR3 DNA reads as TGTGCCAGCAGTGAACTCAGGGGCTATGGCTACACCTTC. It is translated as CASSELRGYGYTF.

This clonotype was detected only a few times. The chain has TRBV10-3 and TRBJ2-1, with 12 bases matching TRBD1. From germline, CDR1 is ENHRY and CDR2 SYGVKD. There are 13 residues in the CDR3. V trimming: 6 bases; J trimming: 9 bases; junction bases outside the gene matches: 3. The CDR3 spells CAIRGTGGSEQFF. CDR3 nucleotide sequence: TGTGCCATCAGGGGGACAGGGGGCTCTGAGCAGTTCTTC.

This clonotype has a handful of counts. The V and J genes are TRBV6-9 and TRBJ1-3; D gene uncertain. V dropped 3 bases and J dropped 0 bases, with 9 bases sitting between them. The length of the CDR3 is 15 residues. In germline, CDR1 is MNHGY, CDR2 SVAAGI. The CDR3 sequence is CASSYEGLSGNTIYF. The CDR3 DNA is TGTGCCAGCAGTTACGAGGGCCTCTCTGGAAACACCATATATTTT.

This clonotype was picked up many times. One end of the junction varies from germline; a read error may be responsible. CDR3 sequence reads: CASSLSGSLGAKYGYTF. In DNA, the CDR3 is TGTGCCAGCAGTTTATCTGGTTCTCTGGGAGCTAAGTATGGCTACACCTTC. This chain joins TRBV28 and TRBJ1-2; no definite D call. CDR1 is MDHEN and CDR2 is SYDVKM in the germline V gene. The CDR3 has 17 amino acids.

As regards this clonotype: This CDR3 fails to terminate in the conserved phenylalanine or tryptophan, so it likely reflects a read error. This chain links TRBV20-1 with TRBJ1-2; D is perhaps TRBD1 (5 bases). CDR3 length equals 15 residues. The germline V and J ends were trimmed by 0 bases and 7 bases, with 18 bases remaining between them. CDR1 and CDR2 from the germline V gene are DFQATT and SNEGSKA (reference sequence). The CDR3 nucleotides read TGCAGTGCTAGAGATAGCAGGAAGGGGAAGTCTGGCTACACCCTC. Translated, it gives CSARDSRKGKSGYTL.

This clonotype has a handful of counts. The chain couples TRBV6-1 to TRBJ1-5; tentative D call: TRBD1 (5 bases). With 3 bases removed from V and 4 bases from J, the gap between germline ends came to 13 bases. The CDR3 runs to 15 residues. CDR1 MNHNS and CDR2 SASEGT come from the germline V gene. The CDR3 loop is CASSEGRGPNQPQHF. The CDR3, as DNA: TGTGCCAGCAGTGAGGGTCGGGGACCAAATCAGCCCCAGCATTTT.

This rearrangement joins TRBV19 to TRBJ2-1, with 10 bases that match TRBD2. The V segment lost 11 bases and the J segment 7 bases; nucleotides outside the gene matches: 8. Germline values: CDR1 LNHDA, CDR2 SQIVND (reference sequence). The CDR3 extends over 13 amino acids. CDR3 DNA: TGTGCCGTAAGAGCGGGAGGGCGGAATGAGCAGTTCTTC. It encodes CAVRAGGRNEQFF. The whole variable domain, remainder taken from reference TRBV19 and TRBJ2-1, is DGGITQSPKYLFRKEGQNVTLSCEQNLNHDAMYWYRQDPGQGLRLIYYSQIVNDFQKGDIAEGYSVSREKKESFPLTVTSAQKNPTAFYLCAVRAGGRNEQFFGPGTRLTVL.

The gene calls are TRBV5-1 and TRBJ2-7; 7 positions agree with TRBD1. J was trimmed by 3 bases and V by 3 bases; bases with no gene match: 6. Germline loops: CDR1 SGHRS, CDR2 YFSETQ. This CDR3 is 14 amino acids long. The CDR3 coding sequence is TGCGCCAGCAGCTCCGGGACAGCCTACTACGAGCAGTACTTC. It specifies CASSSGTAYYEQYF.

This clonotype appeared many times. This rearrangement joins TRBV7-2 to TRBJ2-3; the D gene is possibly TRBD2 (6 bases). Germline CDR1 is SGHTA and CDR2 is FQGNSA. The CDR3 is 18 amino acids. Trimming removed 10 bases at V and 4 bases at J, with 30 bases between. CDR3 sequence (DNA): TGTGCCATCCCACTACCAACTAGCCCCTGGGAGGTTTCAGATACGCAGTATTTT. Translated: CAIPLPTSPWEVSDTQYF.

Many counts were recorded for this clonotype. This chain joins TRBV5-1 and TRBJ2-3; 7 bases match TRBD2. This CDR3 has 15 amino acids. Per germline, CDR1 SGHRS and CDR2 YFSETQ. V lost 1 base, J lost 2 bases, and 4 bases stayed unmatched. The DNA for the CDR3 is TGCGCCAGCAGCTTGTTCGGGAGGAACACAGATACGCAGTATTTT. Amino acids: CASSLFGRNTDTQYF.

This clonotype has just a few counts. The chain combines TRBV6-2 or TRBV6-3 with TRBJ2-2, with D maybe TRBD2 (5 bases). This CDR3 is built from 15 residues. Germline loops: CDR1 MNHEY, CDR2 SVGEGT. Trimming pared 2 bases from V and 1 base from J, leaving 8 bases between. The CDR3 sequence is CASSYTSENTGELFF. The CDR3 DNA sequence: TGTGCCAGCAGTTACACTAGTGAGAACACCGGGGAGCTGTTTTTT.

This clonotype was seen only a few times. The chain joins TRBV30 to TRBJ2-5; perhaps TRBD2 as D (6 bases). Between the trimmed V and J ends, which lost 3 bases and 5 bases, there was a span of 13 bases. This CDR3 is built from 13 residues. Germline values: CDR1 GTSNPN, CDR2 SVGIG (reference sequence). The CDR3 coding sequence is TGTGCCTGGAGCGCGGGGAGCGGGGAGACCCAGTACTTC. It yields the protein CAWSAGSGETQYF.

This chain links TRBV5-1 with TRBJ2-5; no clear D. With 1 base removed from V and 1 base from J, the gap between germline ends came to 8 bases. The length of the CDR3 is 14 residues. Germline V gene lookup returns CDR1 SGHRS and CDR2 YFSETQ. CDR3 in amino acids: CASSLQQPQETQYF. CDR3 DNA sequence: TGCGCCAGCAGCTTGCAACAGCCCCAAGAGACCCAGTACTTC.

This clonotype showed up just a few times. The rearrangement links TRBV4-1 to TRBJ2-7; D is unclear. The CDR3 spans 13 residues. Between the trimmed V and J ends, which lost 0 bases and 3 bases, there was a span of 6 bases. Germline V lookup: CDR1 MGHRA, CDR2 YSYEKL. The CDR3 loop reads CASSQDYIYEQYF. CDR3 DNA sequence: TGCGCCAGCAGCCAAGATTATATCTACGAGCAGTACTTC.

This clonotype was observed a few times. This chain joins TRBV7-2 and TRBJ2-7; 7 bases match TRBD2. The CDR3 spans 13 residues. With 0 bases clipped from V and 9 bases from J, the junction kept 5 bases outside the gene matches. CDR1 and CDR2 (germline): SGHTA, FQGNSA. As DNA, the CDR3 is TGTGCCAGCAGCTTAGCTGGGACTATCTGGCAGTACTTC. Its protein product is CASSLAGTIWQYF.

This clonotype was seen repeatedly, ten times or more. CDR3 DNA: TGCAGTGCTCCGAATCGGCGGGAGGCCGTCAATGAGCAGTTCTTC. Its translation: CSAPNRREAVNEQFF. V gene TRBV20-1 combines with J gene TRBJ2-1; 8 nucleotides align to TRBD2. Germline V gene sequence: CDR1 DFQATT, CDR2 SNEGSKA (reference sequence). The CDR3 is 15 residues long. V trimming: 5 bases; J trimming: 6 bases; junction bases outside the gene matches: 12.

This clonotype was seen many times. V and J are TRBV6-5 and TRBJ2-7; 11 bases are shared with TRBD2. The CDR3 runs to 16 residues. Per the germline V gene, CDR1 is MNHEY and CDR2 is SVGAGI. Trimming removed 0 bases from V and 1 base from J; junction bases left unmatched: 2. The CDR3 DNA sequence: TGTGCCAGCAGTTACTCCGGGACTAGCGGTTCCTACGAGCAGTACTTC. Translation gives CASSYSGTSGSYEQYF.

The V and J genes are TRBV20-1 and TRBJ2-1; 15 bases match TRBD2. CDR3 length equals 17 residues. The V gene end was trimmed by 5 bases and the J gene end by 8 bases; junction bases not matched to a gene: 13. The germline V gene encodes CDR1 DFQATT and CDR2 SNEGSKA (reference sequence). The CDR3 DNA follows: TGCAGTGCTCCGGGACTAGCGGGAGGCGGTTTTGGCGATGAGCAGTTCTTC. Amino acid sequence: CSAPGLAGGGFGDEQFF.

This clonotype was observed at least ten times. The chain uses TRBV6-5 and TRBJ2-1; D perhaps matches TRBD2 (6 bases). Trimming removed 3 bases from V and 7 bases from J, with 10 bases in between. The CDR3 is 13 residues long. Per the germline V gene, CDR1 is MNHEY and CDR2 is SVGAGI. CDR3 coding DNA: TGTGCCAGCAGTTATGGCGGGAAGAATGAGCAGTTCTTC. Protein: CASSYGGKNEQFF.